This T cell receptor beta chain was observed in a study of CD8 T cells in Susac syndrome. This clonotype was detected only a few times. Germline-derived CDR1 and CDR2 are MDHEN and SYDVKM. V was pared by 6 bases and J by 6 bases, with 2 bases of the junction left unmatched. The CDR3 covers 13 residues. About 0.5 to 1 ug RNA was reverse transcribed with random hexamers. The method of amplification for TCR beta CDR3 was immunoSEQ multiplex PCR, covering 54 Vbeta and 13 Jbeta. TCRdb analysed the immunoSEQ multiplex PCR reads with MiXCR anew, one entry per CDR3 protein. The sample lists a few hundred thousand distinct CDR3 sequences; 65% to 90% were seen once.

The rearrangement uses TRBV28 and TRBJ1-2; 12 positions match TRBD1. The sample taken for sequencing was CD8+ T cells from PBMCs. The source is a human donor with multiple sclerosis. The CDR3 loop reads CASRGTGGHGYTF. The CDR3 DNA reads as TGTGCCAGCAGAGGGACAGGGGGCCATGGCTACACCTTC.